One and the same sample provided the 12 T cell receptor beta chains below, sequenced in a study of tumor-infiltrating lymphocytes in primary liver carcinoma. TCR beta cDNA was prepared out of 500 ng total RNA by means of a constant-region primer. Libraries for TCR beta were built through three nested multiplex PCR rounds, which together made up a slightly modified ARM-PCR procedure. The first two PCR rounds used TRBV1-TRBV30 forward primers with a C-beta reverse primer, roughly 11 cycles each. TCRdb analysed the multiplex PCR reads with MiXCR anew, one entry per CDR3 protein. The sample carries roughly 330,000 distinct CDR3 sequences, almost 65% recorded once. Unsorted whole blood supplied the RNA, and germline DNA was extracted too. The sample comprised peripheral blood. All receptors come from a man in his forties or fifties with primary liver carcinoma and hepatitis B virus infection.

Remarks on this clonotype: A read error may explain this, as a much larger clone is one base away. The chain carries TRBV29-1 and TRBJ2-7; 8 bases line up with TRBD1. The CDR3 has 14 amino acids. Germline trimming cut 0 bases from V and 5 bases from J; bases unmatched to any gene: 6. The germline V gene encodes CDR1 SQVTM and CDR2 ANQGSEA. The CDR3 spells CSVEDADRVDEQYF. The CDR3 DNA sequence: TGCAGCGTTGAAGACGCGGACAGGGTTGACGAGCAGTACTTC.

This clonotype was picked up a small number of times. V and J are TRBV10-3 and TRBJ2-7; D is perhaps TRBD1 (6 bases). The germline gives CDR1 ENHRY, CDR2 SYGVKD. The CDR3 has 13 residues. Trimming removed 8 bases at V and 1 base at J, with 12 bases between. The CDR3 loop reads CAILPQGSYEQYF. The CDR3 nucleotides are TGTGCCATCCTGCCACAGGGTTCCTACGAGCAGTACTTC.

The chain couples TRBV14 to TRBJ1-2; 7 nucleotides match TRBD1. V lost 6 bases, J lost 12 bases, and 16 bases stayed unmatched. The length of the CDR3 is 14 residues. Germline CDR1 SGHDN, CDR2 FVKESK. The CDR3 is CASSPGQWALGHTF. The CDR3 region has the DNA TGTGCCAGCAGTCCGGGACAGTGGGCGTTGGGCCACACCTTC.

In this sample, this clonotype turned up a few times. The rearrangement uses TRBV5-4 and TRBJ2-2, with D possibly being TRBD2 (6 bases). Trimming removed 0 bases at V and 7 bases at J, with 10 bases between. Germline CDR1 reads SGHNT; CDR2 reads YYREEE (reference sequence). The CDR3 is 14 residues long. The CDR3 reads CASSLAGVGGELFF. The CDR3 DNA sequence: TGTGCCAGCAGCTTGGCGGGAGTGGGCGGGGAGCTGTTTTTT.

This chain links TRBV11-2 with TRBJ2-7, with 10 bases aligning to TRBD2. V gave up 6 bases and J gave up 8 bases; unmatched junction bases: 13. The length of the CDR3 is 15 residues. CDR1 is SGHAT and CDR2 is FQNNGV in the germline V gene. The chain's CDR3 is CASRLSGRALYKQYF. The DNA of the CDR3 is TGTGCCAGCAGACTCAGCGGGAGGGCCTTATACAAGCAGTACTTC.

V and J are TRBV4-3 and TRBJ2-1; 7 nucleotides agree with TRBD2. V was pared by 4 bases and J by 8 bases, with 14 bases of the junction left unmatched. Germline V lookup: CDR1 LGHNA, CDR2 YSLEER. The CDR3 is 16 amino acids. The CDR3 DNA follows: TGCGCCAGCAGCCCGCGAACTAGCGTGAGATACGATGAGCAGTTCTTC. It yields the protein CASSPRTSVRYDEQFF.

Of note for this clonotype: The junction differs from germline at one of its ends, possibly a read error. The gene calls are TRBV11-3 and TRBJ1-1; D is ambiguous. The CDR3 totals 13 residues. Germline CDR1 is SGHNT and CDR2 is YENEEA. CDR3 sequence: CASSLALDLEAFF. CDR3 sequence (DNA): TGTGCCAGCAGTTTAGCTCTGGATTTGGAAGCTTTCTTT.

This clonotype showed up many times. A much larger clonotype is one base distant, so this may be a read error. The CDR3 nucleotides read TGTGCCAGCAGCTTTGAAAGTGTTAGCTCCTACGAGCGGTACTTC. It encodes CASSFESVSSYERYF. V is TRBV11-2 and J is TRBJ2-7; D remains ambiguous. CDR3 size: 15 residues. Germline lookup yields CDR1 SGHAT and CDR2 FQNNGV. Supplemented by reference TRBV11-2 and TRBJ2-7, the full variable domain reads EAGVAQSPRYKIIEKRQSVAFWCNPISGHATLYWYQQILGQGPKLLIQFQNNGVVDDSQLPKDRFSAERLKGVDSTLKIQPAKLEDSAVYLCASSFESVSSYERYFGPGTRLTVT.

As regards this clonotype: The final CDR3 position lacks the conserved phenylalanine or tryptophan, pointing to a likely read error. The chain carries TRBV29-1 and TRBJ2-1; 7 bases are shared with TRBD2. Trimming took 6 bases from V and 4 from J; bases not matched to a gene: 18. The CDR3 totals 17 residues. From germline, CDR1 is SQVTM and CDR2 ANQGSEA. The CDR3 DNA reads TGCAGCGTCGTCCCGGGTCAGGGAGCGGGGCGGTACAATGAGCAGTTCCTC. Protein product: CSVVPGQGAGRYNEQFL.

Remarks on this clonotype: One end of the junction does not line up with germline, which may come from a read error. The chain links TRBV10-3 to TRBJ2-3; the D call may be TRBD1 or TRBD2 (6 bases each). Germline V CDR1 and CDR2: ENHRY, SYGVKD. This CDR3 spans 17 amino acids. The CDR3 loop reads CAVSESMGGLAIDTQYF. For the CDR3, the DNA is TGTGCCGTCAGTGAGTCAATGGGGGGCCTCGCCATAGACACGCAGTATTTT.

The table lists this clonotype with a few counts. The junction and the germline gene differ at one end; a read error may be behind it. The V gene is TRBV6-1, the J gene TRBJ2-7; TRBD2 aligns across 8 bases. Germline-derived CDR1 and CDR2 are MNHNS and SASEGT. The CDR3 extends over 14 amino acids. CDR3 DNA: TGTGCCAGCAACGACAGCGGGGGATCCTACGAGCAGTGCTTC. Translating it yields CASNDSGGSYEQCF.

For this clonotype: An end of the junction does not agree with germline; a read error may underlie this. The chain couples TRBV6-6 to TRBJ2-1, with TRBD2 matching over 7 bases. This CDR3 has 14 residues. Germline V lookup: CDR1 MNHNY, CDR2 SVGAGI (reference sequence). CDR3 nucleotides: TGTGCCAGCAGCAAAGCGGGAAGGGTGGCGAGATCGTTCTTT. This sequence encodes CASSKAGRVARSFF.